This T cell receptor beta chain originates from a study of response to subunit inactivated influenza vaccine. TCRdb ran MiXCR on the RT-PCR reads and lists one entry per CDR3 protein. The data contain roughly 540,000 distinct CDR3 sequences, 20% to 25% of them singletons. The CDR3 runs to 15 residues. Germline values: CDR1 DFQATT, CDR2 SNEGSKA (reference sequence). J gave up 5 bases and V 0 bases, and 8 bases lay outside the gene matches. The data were also submitted as part of a second study, on T cells expressing NK-cell markers. This second study says: Libraries used 5'RACE template switching adding universal primer site and UMIs. Sequencing covered eight donors, seven HCMV-seropositive and one seronegative. An anti-gamma-delta TCR antibody was added in several experiments. It restricted sorting to alpha-beta TCR-expressing T cells. A handful of donors likewise had their CD3+CD56-NKG2C+ fraction led by these clonotypes.

This TCR came from a man aged 45-60 years who received an inactivated influenza vaccine. This chain joins TRBV20-1 and TRBJ2-3, with 7 bases fitting TRBD2. This specimen was CD4+ T cells sorted from PBMCs, taken approximately 12 days after vaccination. CDR3 amino acids: CSARDVRREQDTQYF. The CDR3 DNA reads as TGCAGTGCTAGAGATGTTCGGCGGGAGCAAGATACGCAGTATTTT.